The 26 T cell receptor beta chains presented below share a single source sample, sequenced in a study of naive and memory T cell subsets. The beta constant-region primer was an equimolar mix of two oligonucleotides covering TRBC1 and TRBC2. MiXCR, run by TCRdb on the UMI-ligation and nested PCR reads, gives a single entry per CDR3 protein. The sample records some 87,000 distinct CDR3 sequences, roughly 7% being singletons. The source material was central memory CD4+ T cells from blood. Every receptor here comes from a human donor in good health.

The sample holds many counts of this clonotype. V and J are TRBV20-1 and TRBJ1-4; 7 bases fit TRBD1. V dropped 3 bases and J dropped 6; count of bases not matched to a gene: 4. Germline CDR1 reads DFQATT; CDR2 reads SNEGSKA (reference sequence). The CDR3 is 13 amino acids. The chain's CDR3 is CSASTGVDEKLFF. The DNA of the CDR3 is TGCAGTGCTAGCACAGGGGTCGATGAAAAACTGTTTTTT.

This clonotype appeared a single time. The V call is TRBV20-1, the J call TRBJ2-7; tentatively, D is TRBD2 (6 bases). CDR1 is DFQATT, CDR2 SNEGSKA, per germline (reference sequence). The ends were cut back, 1 base at V and 6 bases at J, with 10 bases in the middle. The CDR3 is made up of 12 amino acids. CDR3 amino acids: CSARATTSEQYF. In DNA, the CDR3 is TGCAGTGCTAGAGCTACGACTAGCGAGCAGTACTTC.

This clonotype appeared a few times. J is TRBJ2-5 and V is TRBV15; weak D call: TRBD2 (5 bases). Looked up from germline, CDR1 is LNHNV and CDR2 is YYDKDF (reference sequence). This CDR3 is built from 14 residues. With 1 base removed from V and 2 bases from J, the gap between germline ends came to 8 bases. The CDR3 loop is CATSRVGGQETQYF. The DNA of the CDR3 is TGTGCCACCAGCAGAGTCGGCGGGCAAGAGACCCAGTACTTC.

This clonotype has a count of ten or more. The genes are TRBV15 and TRBJ1-1; 7 nucleotides line up with TRBD1. The CDR3 extends over 13 amino acids. With V trimmed by 6 bases and J by 8 bases, 9 bases remained unmatched. CDR1 and CDR2 (germline): LNHNV, YYDKDF (reference sequence). The CDR3 protein is CATRGTDKTEAFF. CDR3 in DNA: TGTGCCACCAGAGGGACAGACAAAACCGAAGCTTTCTTT.

This clonotype was seen a handful of times. The V call is TRBV20-1, the J call TRBJ2-3, with D possibly TRBD2 on 6 matching bases. Germline assignment: CDR1 DFQATT and CDR2 SNEGSKA (reference sequence). The CDR3 spans 15 residues. The V end was cut by 3 bases, the J end by 6 bases, with 19 bases between. This CDR3 is CSASLRTTKVDTQYF. In DNA form, the CDR3 reads TGCAGTGCTAGTTTGAGGACTACAAAGGTGGATACGCAGTATTTT.

This clonotype was seen many times. The CDR3 DNA follows: TGTGCCAGCAGCCCCGACAGGGGTCGAACTGAAGCTTTCTTT. This sequence encodes CASSPDRGRTEAFF. The chain uses TRBV7-6 and TRBJ1-1; TRBD1 agrees at 8 bases. The germline V gene encodes CDR1 SGHVS and CDR2 FNYEAQ. V was pared by 5 bases and J by 5 bases, with 7 bases of the junction left unmatched. This CDR3 comprises 14 residues. Filled out from reference TRBV7-6 and TRBJ1-1, the complete variable domain reads GAGVSQSPRYKVTKRGQDVALRCDPISGHVSLYWYRQALGQGPEFLTYFNYEAQQDKSGLPNDRFSAERPEGSISTLTIQRTEQRDSAMYRCASSPDRGRTEAFFGQGTRLTVV.

This chain uses TRBV7-2 with TRBJ2-7, with D uncertain. V lost 5 bases and J lost 3, with 5 bases in between. This CDR3 spans 11 amino acids. The germline gives CDR1 SGHTA, CDR2 FQGNSA. In DNA form, the CDR3 reads TGTGCCAGCAGCCCCAACTACGAGCAGTACTTC. Its protein product is CASSPNYEQYF.

The rearrangement joins TRBV20-1 to TRBJ1-5; possibly TRBD1 for D (6 bases). The CDR3 runs 15 residues. V dropped 0 bases and J dropped 4 bases, with 13 bases sitting between them. Per the germline V gene, CDR1 is DFQATT and CDR2 is SNEGSKA (reference sequence). CDR3 region: CSARDLDRPNQPQHF. As DNA, the CDR3 is TGCAGTGCTAGAGATCTCGACAGGCCGAATCAGCCCCAGCATTTT.

This clonotype was seen many times. This sequence joins TRBV19 and TRBJ2-1; D gene ambiguous. Germline V gene data show CDR1 as LNHDA and CDR2 as SQIVND (reference sequence). The CDR3 loop spans 13 amino acids. The V end lost 3 bases, the J end lost 3 bases, and 6 bases lay between the germline ends. Here the CDR3 reads CASSMANYNEQFF. The CDR3 bases are TGTGCCAGTAGTATGGCTAACTACAATGAGCAGTTCTTC.

In this sample, this clonotype turned up many times. The chain combines TRBV12-3 or TRBV12-4 with TRBJ1-6; no definite D call. This CDR3 has 16 residues. Trimming removed 3 bases at V and 7 bases at J, with 16 bases between. The CDR3 loop reads CASSFQPELSNSPLHF. The DNA of the CDR3 is TGTGCCAGCAGTTTCCAACCGGAGCTCTCCAATTCACCCCTCCACTTT.

In its sample, this clonotype was seen a few times. This chain connects TRBV15 to TRBJ2-1; 14 bases are a match to TRBD2. CDR1 and CDR2 from the germline V gene are LNHNV and YYDKDF (reference sequence). CDR3 length: 17 amino acids. V was pared by 3 bases and J by 9 bases, with 10 bases of the junction left unmatched. The CDR3 sequence: CATSSSKGLAGVGEQFF. In DNA, the CDR3 is TGTGCCACCAGCAGCTCTAAGGGACTAGCGGGAGTAGGTGAGCAGTTCTTC.

This clonotype was recorded at least ten times. The V call is TRBV4-2, the J call TRBJ2-3; D is uncertain. Germline V gene data show CDR1 as LGHNA and CDR2 as YNFKEQ. This CDR3 region has 15 residues. V was shortened by 0 bases and J by 1 base, with 8 bases between the two germline ends. DNA of the CDR3: TGTGCCAGCAGCCAAGACAGCGCCGGCACAGATACGCAGTATTTT. This codes for CASSQDSAGTDTQYF.

This clonotype was seen repeatedly, ten times or more. The chain joins TRBV3-1 to TRBJ1-3; D unresolved. Per germline, CDR1 LGHDT and CDR2 YNNKEL (reference sequence). The CDR3 is 16 residues long. Between the trimmed V and J ends, which lost 1 base and 0 bases, there was a span of 10 bases. In nucleotides, the CDR3 is TGTGCCAGCAGCCAAGGGCAGTCCCTCTCTGGAAACACCATATATTTT. This sequence encodes CASSQGQSLSGNTIYF.

This clonotype was seen at least ten times. The genes are TRBV19 and TRBJ1-5; weak D call: TRBD1 (5 bases). V was shortened by 9 bases and J by 0 bases, with 21 bases between the two germline ends. From germline, CDR1 is LNHDA and CDR2 SQIVND (reference sequence). CDR3 size: 17 residues. CDR3 DNA sequence: TGTGCCAGCGATGGACAACGAAGTAGTTATAGCAATCAGCCCCAGCATTTT. Amino acids: CASDGQRSSYSNQPQHF.

At least ten counts were recorded for this clonotype. The J gene is TRBJ1-6, the V gene TRBV20-1; D possibly corresponds to TRBD1 (6 bases). Germline V lookup: CDR1 DFQATT, CDR2 SNEGSKA (reference sequence). Trimming took off 5 bases at V and 7 bases at J, with 15 bases between the two ends. This CDR3 has 14 residues. CDR3 coding DNA: TGCAGTGCTCCCCGACAGGAAGGGAATTCACCCCTCCACTTT. It yields the protein CSAPRQEGNSPLHF.

In its sample, this clonotype was seen many times. The V and J genes are TRBV20-1 and TRBJ1-6; D might be TRBD1 (6 bases). V lost 5 bases and J 9 bases, leaving 17 bases between the germline ends. The CDR3 length is 14 residues. Germline assignment: CDR1 DFQATT and CDR2 SNEGSKA (reference sequence). CDR3 bases: TGCAGTGCTTGGGGGGGGCAGAGAATTTCACCCCTCCACTTT. Translating gives CSAWGGQRISPLHF.

This clonotype was counted ten times or more. This sequence joins TRBV5-1 and TRBJ2-7; no clear D. CDR3 length equals 15 residues. From germline, CDR1 is SGHRS and CDR2 YFSETQ. With 4 bases removed from V and 8 bases from J, the gap between germline ends came to 22 bases. CDR3 amino acids: CASSPDRTPRSKQYF. In DNA, the CDR3 is TGCGCCAGCAGCCCCGACCGTACTCCTCGTTCGAAGCAGTACTTC.

This clonotype was counted at least ten times. J is TRBJ1-4 and V is TRBV30; D gene ambiguous. The CDR3 has 12 amino acids. From germline, CDR1 is GTSNPN and CDR2 SVGIG (reference sequence). V was cut by 3 bases and J by 8 bases, with 10 bases left in between. The CDR3 nucleotides read TGTGCCTGGAGCCTTAGATGGGAAAAACTGTTTTTT. This sequence encodes CAWSLRWEKLFF.

In its sample, this clonotype was seen many times. The rearrangement joins TRBV7-9 to TRBJ2-1, with TRBD2 matching 9 bases. The CDR3 has 15 residues. Per germline, CDR1 SEHNR and CDR2 FQNEAQ (reference sequence). The junction had 2 bases not matched to a gene; V was cut back by 1 base and J by 4 bases. The CDR3 DNA is TGTGCCAGCAGCTTAGGCCTAGCGGGATACAATGAGCAGTTCTTC. Translation: CASSLGLAGYNEQFF.

The chain uses TRBV12-3 or TRBV12-4 and TRBJ2-7, with D unclear. The CDR3 spans 15 residues. The germline V and J ends were trimmed by 5 bases and 4 bases, with 18 bases remaining between them. In DNA, the CDR3 is TGTGCCAGCAGTGATAATAGGAATCTGGAATACGAGCAGTACTTC. This codes for CASSDNRNLEYEQYF.

The chain carries TRBV7-9 and TRBJ1-2; D uncertain. This CDR3 has 16 residues. The V end was cut by 2 bases, the J end by 4 bases, with 17 bases between. CDR1 is SEHNR, CDR2 FQNEAQ, per germline (reference sequence). The DNA for the CDR3 is TGTGCCAGCAGCTTATGGGTCAAGGGTCTTGGCTATGGCTACACCTTC. Translating gives CASSLWVKGLGYGYTF.

In the case of this clonotype: A much larger clonotype is one base distant, so this may be a read error. The chain uses TRBV12-3 or TRBV12-4 and TRBJ2-2; no clear D gene. This CDR3 region has 14 residues. The V end was cut by 5 bases, the J end by 3 bases, with 10 bases between. Written as DNA, the CDR3 is TGTGCCAGCAGTCCCCGACATCACACCGGGGAGCTGTTTTTT. It yields the protein CASSPRHHTGELFF.

This clonotype was observed many times. In nucleotides, the CDR3 is TGCGCCAGCAGCTCGATCGACCGAGTAGGTGGCTACACCTTC. Translation gives CASSSIDRVGGYTF. The chain combines TRBV5-1 with TRBJ1-2; D gene unclear. Per germline, CDR1 SGHRS and CDR2 YFSETQ. The CDR3 runs 14 residues. The ends were cut back, 3 bases at V and 7 bases at J, with 16 bases in the middle.

The sample holds a few counts of this clonotype. The chain joins TRBV5-4 to TRBJ2-5; D is perhaps TRBD1 or TRBD2 (6 bases each). CDR3 length: 14 amino acids. Germline V lookup: CDR1 SGHNT, CDR2 YYREEE (reference sequence). Trimming shortened V by 7 bases and J by 5 bases, and 18 bases separated the two germline ends. DNA of the CDR3: TGTGCCAGCGGGAGGAACCTAAGGGGGGAGACCCAGTACTTC. It encodes CASGRNLRGETQYF.

Ten or more counts support this clonotype. The gene calls are TRBV7-9 and TRBJ2-7, with D possibly TRBD2 on 5 matching bases. V lost 6 bases, J lost 10 bases, and 13 bases lay in between. The CDR3 is 11 amino acids. The germline CDR1 and CDR2 sequences are SEHNR and FQNEAQ (reference sequence). The CDR3 loop is CASRGSASQYF. Here the CDR3 DNA reads TGTGCCAGCAGAGGGAGTGCGTCCCAGTACTTC.

This chain links TRBV9 with TRBJ2-2, with D perhaps matching TRBD2 (5 bases). V was shortened by 5 bases and J by 4 bases, with 15 bases between the two germline ends. Germline-derived CDR1 and CDR2 are SGDLS and YYNGEE. The CDR3 is 15 residues long. CDR3: CASSPGMIGTGELFF. DNA for the CDR3: TGTGCCAGCAGTCCGGGGATGATTGGCACCGGGGAGCTGTTTTTT.